Below are 7 T cell receptor beta chains sequenced from a single sample in a study of shared clonotypes between healthy human individuals (TCRdb year 2020). The receptor library was made with the immunoSEQ multiplex PCR assay. In TCRdb, the immuneACCESS table is reduced to in-frame sequences with V and J assigned. These tables do not hold every clone; where another copy was compared, an unresolved V gene accounts for under half, and the others remain unexplained. This sample holds 2 million to 2.5 million clones; more than 85% were observed only once. The ten largest clonotypes hold roughly 0.36% of the sample. The specimen sequenced was naive CD4+ T cells from PBMCs. Per the publication, the cell subset or site label means: CD45RA+ positively selected. Receptors originate from a young man in good health. Some clones in this sample may be carry-over from other donors' samples.

The chain has TRBV29-1 and TRBJ1-3; D is uncertain. Per germline, CDR1 SQVTM and CDR2 ANQGSEA. The CDR3 runs to 12 residues. V lost 4 bases, J lost 0 bases, and 4 bases lay in between. This CDR3 is CSVGVSGNTIYF. The CDR3 DNA is TGCAGCGTTGGGGTCTCTGGAAACACCATATATTTT.

J is TRBJ1-5 and V is TRBV4-1, with 8 bases lining up with TRBD1. Germline V gene lookup returns CDR1 MGHRA and CDR2 YSYEKL. This CDR3 contains 16 residues. With V trimmed by 1 base and J by 6 bases, 8 bases remained unmatched. The CDR3 DNA reads as TGCGCCAGCAGCCAAGTTAGGGGACAGGCAGGTCAGCCCCAGCATTTT. Its protein is CASSQVRGQAGQPQHF.

This clone was counted only a few times. This sequence joins TRBV4-1 and TRBJ2-2; a weak D match, TRBD2 (6 bases). Trimming shortened V by 2 bases and J by 4 bases, and 8 bases separated the two germline ends. The CDR3 runs 14 residues. CDR1 and CDR2 from the germline V gene are MGHRA and YSYEKL. In DNA, the CDR3 is TGCGCCAGCAGCCAAATGGGGGGCACCGGGGAGCTGTTTTTT. It translates to CASSQMGGTGELFF.

The chain employs TRBV28 and TRBJ2-3; no reliable D call. This CDR3 comprises 14 residues. The germline V gene has CDR1 MDHEN and CDR2 SYDVKM. V was clipped by 2 bases and J by 7 bases, with 13 bases between them. For the CDR3, the DNA is TGTGCCAGCAGTTTAGCGGACCCTCCAAATACGCAGTATTTT. Amino acids: CASSLADPPNTQYF.

This chain links TRBV7-2 with TRBJ2-2, with TRBD1 matching over 9 bases. The germline gives CDR1 SGHTA, CDR2 FQGNSA. The CDR3 is made up of 15 amino acids. V lost 4 bases to trimming and J lost 4 bases; unmatched junction nucleotides: 4. The DNA of the CDR3 is TGTGCCAGCAGCTGGGACAGGGAGGCCACCGGGGAGCTGTTTTTT. Translating gives CASSWDREATGELFF.

The rearrangement links TRBV4-1 to TRBJ2-7; 7 bases match TRBD1. This CDR3 is 17 amino acids long. Per the germline V gene, CDR1 is MGHRA and CDR2 is YSYEKL. V dropped 1 base and J dropped 3; count of bases not matched to a gene: 12. CDR3 nucleotides: TGCGCCAGCAGCCAAGCCAAGGGGACAGTGACGATCTACGAGCAGTACTTC. Translation: CASSQAKGTVTIYEQYF.

This clone was found a few times. Other nucleotide sequences in the sample specify the same CDR3. The V and J genes are TRBV30 and TRBJ1-5; D perhaps matches TRBD1 (5 bases). The ends were cut back, 0 bases at V and 4 bases at J, with 7 bases in the middle. CDR3 length: 13 residues. The germline CDR1 and CDR2 sequences are GTSNPN and SVGIG (reference sequence). Here the CDR3 reads CAWSVSGNQPQHF. The DNA for the CDR3 is TGTGCCTGGAGTGTTTCAGGGAATCAGCCCCAGCATTTT.